This T cell receptor beta chain is drawn from a study of blood T cell repertoires in COVID-19. The repertoire was sequenced with immunoSEQ multiplex PCR; TCRdb's copy has only in-frame clones and lacks some. The sample has about 190,000 clones, around 88% seen once. Adults between about 18 and 89 years of age took part from 20 to 25 US areas. Categorization into cohorts depended on clinical history that participants reported. The ends were cut back, 4 bases at V and 3 bases at J, with 9 bases in the middle. The CDR3 extends over 12 amino acids. Germline CDR1 reads SQVTM; CDR2 reads ANQGSEA. The sample was PBMCs or T cells enriched from blood (not recorded which). This sequence joins TRBV29-1 and TRBJ2-5; TRBD2 might be the D (5 bases). The clonotype originates from a man aged 35-49 years with acute COVID-19. The CDR3 spells CSVVWGEETQYF. The CDR3 region has the DNA TGCAGCGTTGTGTGGGGAGAAGAGACCCAGTACTTC.